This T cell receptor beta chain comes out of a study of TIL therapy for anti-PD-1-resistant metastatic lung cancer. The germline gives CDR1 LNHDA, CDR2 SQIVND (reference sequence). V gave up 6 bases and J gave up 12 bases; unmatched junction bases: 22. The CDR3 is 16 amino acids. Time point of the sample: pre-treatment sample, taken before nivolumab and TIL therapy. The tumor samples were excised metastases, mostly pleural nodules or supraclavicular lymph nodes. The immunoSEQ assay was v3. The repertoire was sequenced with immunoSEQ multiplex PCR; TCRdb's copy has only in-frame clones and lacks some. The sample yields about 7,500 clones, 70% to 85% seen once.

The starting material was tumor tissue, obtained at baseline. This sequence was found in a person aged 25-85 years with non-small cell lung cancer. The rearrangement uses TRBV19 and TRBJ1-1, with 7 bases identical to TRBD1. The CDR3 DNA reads TGTGCCAGTAGCCCCTTGACAGGGCTAAAGTCGGGTGAGACTTTCTTT. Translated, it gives CASSPLTGLKSGETFF.